The entry below gives a single TCR beta chain sequence along with its context. Its antigen is unknown. The data derive from a study of a mutant IDH1 vaccine in newly diagnosed glioma. Study at large: Patients received eight vaccinations in weeks 1, 3, 5, 7, 11, 15, 19, 23. Patients received vaccination from 4-6 weeks after radiotherapy alone, or with temozolomide cycles. The treated group averaged approximately 42 years old and was roughly 60% male, approximately 38% female. Before enrollment, patients got radiotherapy alone, temozolomide alone, or mostly the combination.

Time point described: week 5, during vaccination. Vaccination comprised doses that each held 300 ug of mutant IDH1 20-mer peptide, plus topical imiquimod. The assay was immunoSEQ multiplex PCR, and TCRdb's table has in-frame clones only and misses some. In the table there are about 36,000 clones, roughly 76% of which are singletons. The germline gives CDR1 SGHNT, CDR2 YENEEA. The CDR3 is 14 amino acids. Between the trimmed V and J ends, which lost 2 bases and 5 bases, there was a span of 9 bases. The chain carries TRBV11-3 and TRBJ2-2; possibly TRBD2 for D (5 bases). Sample: PBMCs, taken from a glioma patient whose treatment included an IDH1 peptide vaccine. This TCR was sampled from a man aged 50 or older with glioma. The chain's CDR3 is CASSLLGGTGELFF. The CDR3 DNA is TGTGCCAGCAGCTTACTCGGAGGTACCGGGGAGCTGTTTTTT.